The source of this TCR beta chain is a study of cytomegalovirus exposure and HLA in healthy donors. For the study at large: A subsequent analysis stated that the 120 or so validation repertoires were run on the same platform as the roughly 700 first-cohort repertoires. Overall study results and limits: For cytomegalovirus status, the classifier reportedly gave diagnoses with high specificity and sensitivity. The tendency of first-cohort TCR clusters to co-occur in the 120 validation repertoires was identified by a subsequent analysis.

The CDR3 has 17 amino acids. V lost 5 bases, J lost 1 base, and 6 bases stayed unmatched. Germline V lookup: CDR1 SEHNR, CDR2 FQNEAQ (reference sequence). Concerning this clone: Its antigen is still unknown.

Using immunoSEQ multiplex PCR, the repertoire was profiled, and TCRdb retains in-frame clones only, with some absent. The data hold 90,000 to 120,000 clones, with about 85% observed a single time. What was sequenced was PBMCs. The chain couples TRBV7-9 to TRBJ2-2, with 11 bases matching TRBD1. This clonotype was sampled from a young woman in good health and CMV-seronegative. The chain's CDR3 is CASSRTGGIGNTGELFF. The CDR3 bases are TGTGCCAGCAGCCGGACAGGGGGCATTGGGAACACCGGGGAGCTGTTTTTT.